This TCR beta chain was sequenced for a study of technical replicates of blood from a handful of donors. The V and J ends lost 1 base and 0 bases, in that order; junction bases with no gene match: 0. The CDR3 is 15 amino acids. The V gene's germline CDR1 is SGHNT and CDR2 YYREEE (reference sequence). Sequenced by immunoSEQ multiplex PCR; TCRdb stores in-frame clones only, minus some. The profile shows about 54,000 clones, 90% to 95% of them singletons. The sample consisted of T cells isolated from PBMCs. The source is a human donor in good health. V is TRBV5-4 and J is TRBJ2-7, with TRBD2 matching 11 bases. CDR3 protein: CASSLTSGSSYEQYF. CDR3 in DNA: TGTGCCAGCAGCTTGACTAGCGGGAGCTCCTACGAGCAGTACTTC. The full variable domain, rest sourced from reference TRBV5-4 and TRBJ2-7, is ETGVTQSPTHLIKTRGQQVTLRCSSQSGHNTVSWYQQALGQGPQFIFQYYREEENGRGNFPPRFSGLQFPNYSSELNVNALELDDSALYLCASSLTSGSSYEQYFGPGTRLTVT.